The 18 T cell receptor beta chains in this list originate from one sample, sequenced in a study of T cells in women clearing cervical HPV infection. Sequencing used immunoSEQ multiplex PCR; TCRdb keeps in-frame clones, though not all of them. This table lists some 43,000 clones. Sequencing was performed on blood buffy coat. Source of these receptors: a woman aged 18 to 69 with a cervical HPV16 infection that either progressed to CIN3+ or cleared (not recorded which).

Remarks on this clone: The read terminates 3 residues ahead of where the CDR3 ends, so the germline J gene completes it. The chain has TRBV5-6 and TRBJ2-7; TRBD1 might be the D (6 bases). CDR3 length: 14 residues. V was cut by 4 bases and J by 4 bases, with 15 bases left in between. CDR1 is SGHDT, CDR2 YYEEEE, per germline. CDR3 DNA, as far as it was read: TGTGCCAGCAGCCCCGCCGGGACACAGTACGAG. It codes for CASSPAGTQYE. In full, the CDR3 is CASSPAGTQYEQYF.

CDR3 region: CSVEVSGGAAGNEQFF. CDR3 bases read: TGCAGCGTTGAGGTTAGCGGGGGGGCCGCTGGCAATGAG. The genes are TRBV29-1 and TRBJ2-1; 11 nucleotides match TRBD2. Sequencing ends 3 residues short of the CDR3 end; the germline J gene provides the rest. The CDR3 is made up of 16 amino acids. The germline V gene encodes CDR1 SQVTM and CDR2 ANQGSEA. V was pared by 3 bases and J by 6 bases, with 10 bases of the junction left unmatched.

Turning to this clone: The CDR3 end falls 3 residues outside the read, so it is completed with the germline J gene. The gene calls are TRBV7-9 and TRBJ1-5; weak D call: TRBD1 (5 bases). The CDR3 runs 13 residues. From germline, CDR1 is SEHNR and CDR2 FQNEAQ (reference sequence). V lost 2 bases, J lost 6 bases, and 8 bases lay in between. The CDR3 sequence: CASSLQGTQPQHF. The CDR3 DNA, read in part, is TGTGCCAGCAGCTTACAGGGTACTCAGCCC.

A note on this clone: Sequencing ends 3 residues short of the CDR3 end; the germline J gene provides the rest. The chain uses TRBV6-4 and TRBJ2-1; 9 bases line up with TRBD2. The CDR3 consists of 14 residues. The trim removed 3 bases at V and 5 bases at J, leaving 2 bases unmatched. CDR1 and CDR2 from the germline V gene are MRHNA and SNTAGT. The CDR3: CASSERGGHNEQFF. CDR3 DNA (partial): TGTGCCAGCAGTGAGCGGGGGGGACACAATGAG.

Notes on this clone: The read terminates 3 residues ahead of where the CDR3 ends, so the germline J gene completes it. The rearrangement uses TRBV10-3 and TRBJ2-5, with 10 bases lining up with TRBD2. CDR3 size: 18 residues. Trimming at V came to 6 bases and at J to 5 bases, leaving 18 bases not matched to a gene. CDR1 and CDR2 from the germline V gene are ENHRY and SYGVKD. The DNA read from the CDR3 is TGTGCCATCAGCGGAAGGGGACTAGCGAGAGAGGGGGCTGAGACC. Protein sequence: CAISGRGLAREGAET. In full, the CDR3 reads CAISGRGLAREGAETQYF.

With regard to this clone: Sequencing ends 3 residues short of the CDR3 end; the germline J gene provides the rest. The V gene is TRBV2, the J gene TRBJ2-6; 9 bases map to TRBD1. The CDR3 runs 18 residues. V was clipped by 0 bases and J by 4 bases; unmatched bases: 7. Looked up from germline, CDR1 is SNHLY and CDR2 is FYNNEI. The CDR3: CASSEAGTGTLGANVLTF. The covered CDR3 bases are TGTGCCAGCAGTGAAGCTGGGACAGGGACCCTCGGGGCCAACGTC.

As regards this clone: The read ends 3 residues before the CDR3 terminus; that terminus is restored from the germline J gene. This chain connects TRBV5-1 to TRBJ2-3, with 12 bases matching TRBD2. CDR3 length equals 15 residues. Trimming took 3 bases from V and 3 from J; bases not matched to a gene: 2. In germline, CDR1 is SGHRS, CDR2 YFSETQ. CDR3 amino acids: CASSSTSGGTDTQYF. The part of the CDR3 DNA that was read is TGCGCCAGCAGCTCGACTAGCGGGGGAACAGATACG. The complete variable domain, with remaining parts taken from reference TRBV5-1 and TRBJ2-3, reads KAGVTQTPRYLIKTRGQQVTLSCSPISGHRSVSWYQQTPGQGLQFLFEYFSETQRNKGNFPGRFSGRQFSNSRSEMNVSTLELGDSALYLCASSSTSGGTDTQYFGPGTRLTVL.

Details on this clone: The read comes to an end 3 residues before the CDR3 does, leaving the germline J gene to fill in the end. The chain carries TRBV20-1 and TRBJ1-1, with D possibly TRBD1 on 6 matching bases. The CDR3 consists of 14 residues. Germline assignment: CDR1 DFQATT and CDR2 SNEGSKA (reference sequence). Trimming stripped 2 bases from V and 2 bases from J, with 12 bases between. CDR3 DNA (partial): TGCAGTGCTAGAAAGCCGGACAGAAACACTGAA. Protein: CSARKPDRNTE. The whole CDR3 region reads CSARKPDRNTEAFF.

Regarding this clone: The CDR3 end lies 3 residues beyond the end of the read and is filled in from the germline J gene. This sequence joins TRBV7-8 and TRBJ1-1, with TRBD1 as a possible D gene (5 bases). The CDR3 has 16 amino acids. Trimming left V 5 bases short and J 1 base short, with 17 bases between. Germline loops: CDR1 SGHVS, CDR2 FQNEAQ. The covered CDR3 bases are TGTGCCAGCAGCCAAACAAACAGGCGTACGAACACTGAA. It translates to CASSQTNRRTNTE. The entire CDR3 protein reads CASSQTNRRTNTEAFF.

Comment on this clone: Read coverage stops 3 residues before the CDR3 terminus; the germline J gene supplies the remainder. The chain couples TRBV5-6 to TRBJ2-1; weak D call: TRBD2 (5 bases). In germline, CDR1 is SGHDT, CDR2 YYEEEE. Trimming shortened V by 3 bases and J by 2 bases, and 12 bases separated the two germline ends. The CDR3 is 15 residues long. The CDR3 bases that were read are TGTGCCAGCAGCTCGACGGACTGGACCTACAATGAG. Translation gives CASSSTDWTYNE. The whole CDR3 is CASSSTDWTYNEQFF.

In regard to this clone: At one of its ends the junction is not consistent with the germline gene, which may arise from a read error. The read finishes 3 residues shy of the CDR3 end, and the germline J gene is used to complete it. The chain carries TRBV19 and TRBJ2-4; D uncertain. CDR1 and CDR2 (germline): LNHDA, SQIVND (reference sequence). This CDR3 is built from 14 residues. The part of the CDR3 DNA that was read is TGTGCCAGTAGCGATACATCGCCCAAAGACATT. Its protein product is CASSDTSPKDI. In full, the CDR3 reads CASSDTSPKDIQYF.

Concerning this clone itself: The read comes to an end 3 residues before the CDR3 does, leaving the germline J gene to fill in the end. This sequence joins TRBV7-6 and TRBJ2-4; possibly TRBD2 for D (5 bases). Germline lookup yields CDR1 SGHVS and CDR2 FNYEAQ. The CDR3 runs to 14 residues. CDR3 region: CASSQTAGTYGQYF. The covered CDR3 bases are TGTGCCAGCAGCCAAACGGCGGGTACCTATGGT.

With respect to this clone: The read finishes 3 residues shy of the CDR3 end, and the germline J gene is used to complete it. The chain combines TRBV2 with TRBJ2-1; 7 positions match TRBD1. In germline, CDR1 is SNHLY, CDR2 FYNNEI. V dropped 2 bases and J dropped 9; count of bases not matched to a gene: 4. The CDR3 consists of 13 residues. This chain's CDR3 is CASSEYRGVEQFF. Incomplete CDR3 DNA: TGTGCCAGCAGTGAATACAGGGGTGTTGAG.

Remarks on this clone: Coverage ceases 3 residues before the CDR3 finishes, and the germline J gene fills in the end. This rearrangement joins TRBV20-1 to TRBJ1-1; maybe TRBD1 (5 bases). The CDR3 consists of 12 residues. Germline CDR1 and CDR2: DFQATT and SNEGSKA (reference sequence). The sequenced CDR3 bases are TGCAGTGCTAGTCGGACACCAATCGAA. It encodes CSASRTPIE. In full, the CDR3 is CSASRTPIEAFF.

The covered CDR3 bases are TGTGCCAGCAGTGAAGTGGCAGGGAAGTATTCACCC. Its translation is CASSEVAGKYSP. The CDR3 in full is CASSEVAGKYSPLHF. J is TRBJ1-6 and V is TRBV6-1; a possible D gene is TRBD1 (5 bases). The read stops 3 residues short of the end of the CDR3; the missing end is completed from the germline J gene. This CDR3 contains 15 residues. V was trimmed by 1 base and J by 8 bases, leaving 12 bases between them. Germline CDR1 reads MNHNS; CDR2 reads SASEGT.

For this clone: The read terminates 3 residues ahead of where the CDR3 ends, so the germline J gene completes it. This sequence joins TRBV19 and TRBJ2-4; TRBD1 matches 9 bases. With V trimmed by 8 bases and J by 0 bases, 2 bases remained unmatched. Germline-derived CDR1 and CDR2 are LNHDA and SQIVND (reference sequence). CDR3 length: 14 residues. Partial CDR3 DNA: TGTGCCAGTCGACAGGGGGTAGCCAAAAACATT. It codes for CASRQGVAKNI. The whole CDR3 sequence is CASRQGVAKNIQYF.

As regards this clone: The observed sequence ends 3 residues before the CDR3 terminus, with the missing tail filled in from the germline J gene. The chain has TRBV14 and TRBJ2-7; unclear D gene. The length of the CDR3 is 13 residues. Germline loops: CDR1 SGHDN, CDR2 FVKESK. V lost 1 base and J lost 4, with 8 bases in between. CDR3 region: CASSQGGSYEQYF. CDR3 DNA (partial): TGTGCCAGCAGCCAAGGCGGTAGTTACGAG. Full variable domain (outside the CDR3, taken from reference TRBV14 and TRBJ2-7): EAGVTQFPSHSVIEKGQTVTLRCDPISGHDNLYWYRRVMGKEIKFLLHFVKESKQDESGMPNNRFLAERTGGTYSTLKVQPAELEDSGVYFCASSQGGSYEQYFGPGTRLTVT.

Regarding this clone: The read comes to an end 3 residues before the CDR3 does, leaving the germline J gene to fill in the end. The V gene is TRBV9, the J gene TRBJ2-3, with 8 bases that match TRBD2. Germline assignment: CDR1 SGDLS and CDR2 YYNGEE. Germline trimming cut 5 bases from V and 2 bases from J; bases unmatched to any gene: 7. The CDR3 runs 15 residues. This CDR3 is CASSLAGTTTDTQYF. The covered CDR3 bases are TGTGCCAGCAGTTTAGCGGGAACTACCACAGATACG.